The clone carrying this T cell receptor (beta chain) was observed a single time. The CDR3 sequence is 16 residues long. The germline V gene encodes CDR1 SGHTA and CDR2 FQGNSA. Between the trimmed V and J ends, which lost 1 base and 0 bases, there was a span of 12 bases. The data derive from a study of CD8+ T cells in alopecia areata. Extraction of RNA preceded its reverse transcription into cDNA, which served as the sequencing template. Clones were read by immunoSEQ multiplex PCR, and TCRdb kept only the in-frame ones, dropping some. The sample carries approximately 180,000 clones, roughly 70% recorded once.

The sequenced sample was CD8+ T cells sorted from blood, obtained at week 0. The receptor was derived from a human donor with alopecia areata. The rearrangement uses TRBV7-2 and TRBJ1-2; D not resolved. CDR3 nucleotide sequence: TGTGCCAGCAGCTTAGATTTCCAGGAAGCTAACTATGGCTACACCTTC. This sequence encodes CASSLDFQEANYGYTF.